This T cell receptor beta chain was recovered during a study of blood T cells in healthy people across ages. It was with a sample-barcoded 5' primer and a J-beta primer mix that a second PCR of about 7 to 12 cycles was run. TCRdb processed the 5' RACE reads anew with MiXCR; each CDR3 protein has one entry. In the table there are hundreds of thousands of distinct CDR3 sequences, approximately 25% of which are singletons. This clonotype was detected only a few times. These same data were also listed under a study on T cells of mothers and their children.

The clonotype comes from a boy younger than 18 in good health. Specimen: blood.

The CDR3 reads CATSWTSGRSISETQYF. For the CDR3, the DNA is TGTGCCACCTCCTGGACTAGCGGGAGATCTATATCCGAGACCCAGTACTTC. The chain combines TRBV28 with TRBJ2-5; TRBD2 matches 13 bases. Germline CDR1 reads MDHEN; CDR2 reads SYDVKM. CDR3 size: 17 residues. The V segment lost 10 bases and the J segment 5 bases; nucleotides outside the gene matches: 16.